The rows below give T cell receptor beta chains drawn from one sample of a study of T cells in Graves' hyperthyroidism and ophthalmopathy. TCRdb processed the multiplex PCR reads anew with MiXCR; each CDR3 protein has one entry. In the table there are some 200,000 distinct CDR3 sequences, roughly a sixth of which are singletons. The sample taken for sequencing was blood. Receptors were obtained from a man aged 45-60 years with Graves' hyperthyroidism. Each CDR3 is given with its conserved first and last residue. Each record gives: clone size, J gene, D gene, V gene, CDR3 DNA, CDR3 protein. The D gene is left open where the match is weak. The listing skips clone size in some rows; elsewhere it reads once, few, many or a size class.

many,TRBJ2-3,TRBD1,TRBV2,TGTGCCAGCAGCCGGGACAGGGGAGCAGATACGCAGTATTTT,CASSRDRGADTQYF
many,TRBJ2-5,-,TRBV7-2,TGTGCCAGCAGCTTCGGCGCTCAAGAGACCCAGTACTTC,CASSFGAQETQYF
many,TRBJ1-6,-,TRBV27,TGTGCCAGCAGTTTGGTGGGGACCTCCTATAATTCACCCCTCCACTTT,CASSLVGTSYNSPLHF
-,TRBJ2-2,-,TRBV12-3/TRBV12-4,TGTGCCAGCAGTCCCCGGGACCGGCTCACCGGGGAGCTGTTTTTT,CASSPRDRLTGELFF
few,TRBJ2-1,-,TRBV20-1,TGCAGTGCCATATCCAGGGGATACAATGAGCAGTTCTTC,CSAISRGYNEQFF
many,TRBJ2-7,-,TRBV6-1,TGTGCCAGCAGAATCCACGGGGATTTGGGCGCCTACGAGCAGTACTTC,CASRIHGDLGAYEQYF
-,TRBJ2-7,TRBD2,TRBV28,TGTGCCAGCAGTGCAGTCGCGGGAGCCACCTACGAGCAGTACTTC,CASSAVAGATYEQYF
many,TRBJ1-4,TRBD1,TRBV12-3/TRBV12-4,TGTGCCAGCAGGAGAAACAGGGGATTTAATGAAAAACTGTTTTTT,CASRRNRGFNEKLFF
few,TRBJ2-5,-,TRBV5-1,TGCGCCAGCAAGAGAGGCGGACAAGAGACCCAGTACTTC,CASKRGGQETQYF
many,TRBJ2-7,-,TRBV7-3,TGTGCCAGCAGCTTAAATGGGGGGAGGTTCTCCGAGCAGTACTTC,CASSLNGGRFSEQYF
many,TRBJ2-5,-,TRBV6-5,TGTGCCAGCAGTTACTCGGCAGTACTAACAAGGGAGACCCAGTACTTC,CASSYSAVLTRETQYF
many,TRBJ2-5,-,TRBV20-1,TGCAGTGCCCCCGGGGAGAGAGAAGAGACCCAGTACTTC,CSAPGEREETQYF
-,TRBJ2-5,TRBD2,TRBV5-5,TGTGCCAGCAGCTTGGATTCTTGGGTGTTTGCTAGCGGGAGACCCCAAGAGACCCAGTACTTC,CASSLDSWVFASGRPQETQYF
-,TRBJ2-1,TRBD2,TRBV7-2,TGCGCCAGCAGCTTAGAAGGGACTAGCGGGAGGTTCCACAATGAGCAGTCCTTC,CASSLEGTSGRFHNEQSF
-,TRBJ2-7,-,TRBV28,TGTGCCAGCAGTTTATTTGGTAAAACCTACGAGCAGTACTTC,CASSLFGKTYEQYF
many,TRBJ2-2,-,TRBV18,TGTGCCAGCTCCGGGACAAAGAACACCGGGGAGCTGTTTTTT,CASSGTKNTGELFF
many,TRBJ1-5,-,TRBV28,TGTGCCAGCACTCCCTGGGGCCGTAATCAGCCCCAGCATTTT,CASTPWGRNQPQHF
many,TRBJ2-3,-,TRBV6-1,TGTGCCAGCGCTTCCGCAGCTAGCAGCTTCACAGATACGCAGTATTTT,CASASAASSFTDTQYF
few,TRBJ2-3,-,TRBV7-2,TGTGCCAGCAGCTCCTGGTTCACAGATACGCAGTATTTT,CASSSWFTDTQYF
many,TRBJ2-1,-,TRBV27,TGTGCCAGCAGCCCGGGCGGGATTAGGTCCCTTTACAATGAGCAGTTCTTC,CASSPGGIRSLYNEQFF
many,TRBJ2-3,-,TRBV20-1,TGCAGTGCTAGCGGGCCCCTCACAGATACGCAGTATTTT,CSASGPLTDTQYF
once,TRBJ2-7,-,TRBV20-1,TGCAGTGCCTTAACTCGTGGATCTAGCGGGGGACAGGGGGACTCCTACGAGCAGTACTTC,CSALTRGSSGGQGDSYEQYF
few,TRBJ2-5,-,TRBV7-2,TGTGCCAGCAGCTTAGATTGGACCCAAGAGACCCAGTGCTTC,CASSLDWTQETQCF
many,TRBJ1-6,-,TRBV15,TGTGCCACCAGCAGAGATGGTTCTCACGGGGGGTCACCCCTCCACTTT,CATSRDGSHGGSPLHF
many,TRBJ2-3,TRBD2,TRBV18,TGTGCCAGCTCACCACCGGGACTAATCGCAGATACGCAGTATTTT,CASSPPGLIADTQYF
many,TRBJ2-2,-,TRBV2,TGTGCCAGCACGGAGTCGGTCACCGGGGAGCTGTTTTTT,CASTESVTGELFF
many,TRBJ2-2,-,TRBV2,TGTGCCAGCAGTGAGTTAGGACGGAAAAACACCGGGGAGCTGTTTTTT,CASSELGRKNTGELFF
few,TRBJ1-4,TRBD1,TRBV11-2,TGTGCCAGCAGCGACTGGACAGGGTCAACTAATGAAAAACTGTTTTTT,CASSDWTGSTNEKLFF
many,TRBJ2-1,TRBD2,TRBV6-1,TGTGCCAGCACGTCGGGAGGGAACTACAATGAGCAGTTCTTC,CASTSGGNYNEQFF
few,TRBJ2-3,-,TRBV5-1,TGCGCCAGCAGCCAGGCCGCCCCGGGATCGATTACAGATACGCAGTATTTT,CASSQAAPGSITDTQYF
few,TRBJ2-5,-,TRBV19,TGTGCCAGTAGTATCCCTCCCGCGGGACCCCAGTACTTC,CASSIPPAGPQYF
once,TRBJ1-1,TRBD1,TRBV5-1,TGCGCCAGCAGCTTGGAAGGGGGCCATTACAACACTGAAGCTTTCTTT,CASSLEGGHYNTEAFF
many,TRBJ2-3,TRBD2,TRBV28,TGTGCCAGTATAGCGGGAGGGCCGGTAGATACGCAGTATTTT,CASIAGGPVDTQYF
many,TRBJ2-7,TRBD1,TRBV20-1,TGCAGTGCTAGTCGGGGACAGGCTTACGAGCAGTACTTC,CSASRGQAYEQYF
-,TRBJ2-5,TRBD2,TRBV6-9,TGTGCCAGCGGGTATAGCGGGAGTGGGGAGACCCAGTACTTC,CASGYSGSGETQYF
-,TRBJ1-3,TRBD1,TRBV5-4,TGTGCCAGCAGCAGACAGGGCGATTTGTTGGGAAACACCATATATTTT,CASSRQGDLLGNTIYF
-,TRBJ2-3,-,TRBV5-5,TGTGCCAGCAGCCAGTACGGCGGCTACACAGATACGCAGTATTTT,CASSQYGGYTDTQYF
many,TRBJ2-3,-,TRBV5-5,TGTGCCAGCAGCCCAGTAGGTCAGGGAGGCACAGATACGCAGTATTTT,CASSPVGQGGTDTQYF
many,TRBJ2-3,-,TRBV29-1,TGCAGCGTTCGGGGTCTCGGCGGGGTTGACACAGATACGCAGTATTTT,CSVRGLGGVDTDTQYF
many,TRBJ1-5,-,TRBV7-8,TGTGCCAGCAGCTTACGCGAGTACGGCGATCAGCCCCAGCATTTT,CASSLREYGDQPQHF
few,TRBJ2-7,-,TRBV13,TGTGCCAGCAGCCGACTAGAGAAGGGGAGGGAGCAGTACTTC,CASSRLEKGREQYF
many,TRBJ2-7,-,TRBV7-2,TGTGCCAGCAGCTTATTGGACAGCGCCTACGAGCAGTACTTC,CASSLLDSAYEQYF
many,TRBJ2-5,-,TRBV12-3/TRBV12-4,TGTGCCAGCAGTTTGAATCGTCCGAACTGGGCAGAGACCCAGTACTTC,CASSLNRPNWAETQYF
few,TRBJ1-3,-,TRBV7-9,TGTGCCCGGACCTCTGGAAACACCATATATTTT,CARTSGNTIYF
-,TRBJ2-3,-,TRBV20-1,TGCAGTGCCAAGAGGGAAACAGATACGCAGTATTTT,CSAKRETDTQYF
few,TRBJ1-1,-,TRBV7-6,TGTGCCAGCAGCTTAGATAACCGGGGGAACACTGAAGCTTTCTTT,CASSLDNRGNTEAFF
many,TRBJ1-1,-,TRBV28,TGTGCCAGCAGTTTATTCCTCCAGGGCAAGAACACTGAAGCTTTCTTT,CASSLFLQGKNTEAFF
many,TRBJ1-5,-,TRBV7-8,TGTGCCAGCAGCCGCTTGGGCAATCAGCCCCAGCATTTT,CASSRLGNQPQHF
many,TRBJ2-7,-,TRBV12-5,TGTGCTAGTGGGGCGCGGGGAAACTCCTACGAGCAGTACTTC,CASGARGNSYEQYF
-,TRBJ2-7,TRBD2,TRBV5-1,TGCGCCAGCAGCTCGGGACTAGCGGGAGTGGGCGAGCAGTACTTC,CASSSGLAGVGEQYF
-,TRBJ2-4,TRBD1,TRBV6-1,TGTGCCAGCAGTGAATTGGGACAGGCCAAAAACATTCAGTACTTC,CASSELGQAKNIQYF
many,TRBJ2-7,-,TRBV11-1,TGTGCCAGCAGCTCTCGACTGGGCTACGAGCAGTACTTC,CASSSRLGYEQYF
few,TRBJ2-7,TRBD1,TRBV4-1,TGCGCCAGCAGCCACCAGACAGGGCCTCCCCGAAACGAGCAGTACTTC,CASSHQTGPPRNEQYF
many,TRBJ2-2,TRBD2,TRBV10-3,TGTGCCATCAGGATAGTGGGGACTAGCGGGAAGAACACCGGGGAGCTGTTTTTT,CAIRIVGTSGKNTGELFF
many,TRBJ2-1,-,TRBV11-3,TGTGCCAGCAGCTTACGGGGGTGGAATGAGCAGTTCTTC,CASSLRGWNEQFF
few,TRBJ2-3,-,TRBV5-1,TGCGCCAGCAGCTTGGCCACGTTTAGCACAGATACGCAGTATTTT,CASSLATFSTDTQYF
many,TRBJ2-3,TRBD2,TRBV11-3,TGTGCCAGCAGCTTAAGTGCTAGCGGGATTGGAGATACGCAGTATTTT,CASSLSASGIGDTQYF
many,TRBJ1-1,-,TRBV10-2,TGCGCCAGCAGTAGGACAGCTAGATCTTTGAACACTGAAGCTTTCTTT,CASSRTARSLNTEAFF
many,TRBJ2-7,TRBD2,TRBV13,TGTGCCAGCAGCCAACTAGCGGGAGGACTTTACGAGCAGTACTTC,CASSQLAGGLYEQYF
many,TRBJ2-1,-,TRBV2,TGTGCCAGCAGTGGGCCCCCCGGACTATCTAGCTCCTACAATGAGCAGTTCTTC,CASSGPPGLSSSYNEQFF